This T cell receptor (beta chain) appears in the sequencing data of a study of tissue T cells after allogeneic stem cell transplantation (dated by TCRdb to between 2022 and 2023). Regarding the complete study: TCR beta repertoires were profiled across many tissues obtained from research autopsies of patients with and without GVHD, as well as in mouse models of GVHD. On the human side, the study was prospective and observational, with no blinding or randomization. The investigation overall reported the following: The study did not determine which tissue TCRs were alloreactive or antigen-specific, and some clones might have been persisting host cells. Sampling depth was acknowledged as a limitation, and the patient cohort was both small and clinically heterogeneous. Only a few T cell clones appeared in more than one patient, yet motif-based clustering showed tissue-specific repertoire signatures that were shared between patients. In both patients and mice, T cells from blood and spleen covered only a limited part of the TCR repertoire found in tissues. Within patients, how anatomically similar tissues were was a major factor shaping TCR repertoire composition, regardless of disease or transplant status.

This specimen's time point label, interpreted: mouse harvest day 14 after allogeneic transplant. Each mouse graft, delivered by tail vein injection, combined 10^6 splenic CD5+ T cells with 10^7 T-cell-depleted bone marrow cells. A major MHC-mismatch B6 (H2b) into BALB/c (H2d) model was used to model mouse GVHD, and tissues were profiled at day 7 or 14. On day 7 or 14 post-transplant, mouse tissues and retro-orbital blood were harvested with separate sterile tools for each animal, and livers were flushed before harvest. Before genomic DNA isolation with the DNeasy Blood & Tissue Kit, mouse tissues were minced with razor blades in buffered saline. As concerns this clone: The antigen this receptor binds is unknown. Gene labels and germline sequences for this entry follow the mouse. The read halts 1 residue ahead of the CDR3 end, with the missing end drawn from the germline J gene.

Reading the germline V gene gives CDR1 LGHNA and CDR2 YSYQKL. CDR3 length: 15 amino acids, cysteine to phenylalanine. Of the CDR3's DNA, 42 bases were read; they are in frame from base 1. At the junction V is shortened by 0 bases and J by 2 bases; bases outside the gene matches: 1. Library construction relied on the immunoSEQ multiplex PCR assay. TCRbeta CDR3 sequencing was performed at survey depth by Adaptive Biotechnologies, and CDR3 sequences, V/J genes, productive frequency and template counts were reported. TCR beta CDR3 regions were amplified from genomic DNA rather than RNA. As for the original processing: Pairwise repertoire overlap between tissues was quantified with Jensen-Shannon divergence, where 1 means complete divergence and 0 identical. Tissues were clustered by single-linkage agglomerative hierarchical clustering of pairwise JSD values and displayed as dendrograms. GLIPH2 was run on all patient samples with simulation_depth 1000, kmer_min_depth 3 and cdr3_length_cutoff 8, and groups with more than two unique CDR3s were retained. A standardized tissue-overlap score was generated by extrapolating Jaccard GLIPH-group overlap across patients to a standard repertoire size of 1000 clones. Linear mixed-effect models, with tissue as a fixed effect and individual as a random effect, were used to test how diversity related to clinical or experimental variables. TCRdb mirrors the immuneACCESS table, restricted to in-frame sequences. Some clones are absent from its copies; in checked studies, under half trace to an unresolved V gene, and the reason for the others is unknown. V and J calls and clone size follow that table, whereas D and trimming were derived from the DNA. This sample has approximately 1,000 clones in its table, and around half of those were observed once. About 40% of the sample goes to the ten largest clones.

Sequencing was done on a sample of spleen. The clonotype originates from a female BALB/c mouse given C57BL/6 T cells with graft-versus-host disease after an allogeneic hematopoietic cell transplant. This sequence uses TRBV2 and TRBJ2-4; TRBD2 agrees with 8 junctional bases. The DNA read from the CDR3 is TGTGCCAGCAGCCAAGAAGGGGGGGCTCAAAACACCTTGTAC. Translated, this gives CASSQEGGAQNTLY. The entire CDR3 is CASSQEGGAQNTLYF.